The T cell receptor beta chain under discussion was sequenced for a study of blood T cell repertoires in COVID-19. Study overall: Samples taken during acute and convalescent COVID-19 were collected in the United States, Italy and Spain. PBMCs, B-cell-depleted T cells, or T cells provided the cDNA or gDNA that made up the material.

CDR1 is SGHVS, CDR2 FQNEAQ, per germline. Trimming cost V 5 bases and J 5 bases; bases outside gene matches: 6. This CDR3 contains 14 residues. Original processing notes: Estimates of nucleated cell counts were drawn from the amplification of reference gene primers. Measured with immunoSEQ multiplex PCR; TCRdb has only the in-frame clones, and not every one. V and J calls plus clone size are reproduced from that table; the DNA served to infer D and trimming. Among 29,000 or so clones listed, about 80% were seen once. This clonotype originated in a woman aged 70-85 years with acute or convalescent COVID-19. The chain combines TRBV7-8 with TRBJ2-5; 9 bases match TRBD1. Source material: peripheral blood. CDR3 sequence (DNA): TGTGCCAGCAGCCCGACCGGGACAGGGGAGACCCAGTACTTC. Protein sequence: CASSPTGTGETQYF.